Below are 9 T cell receptor beta chains sequenced from a single sample in a study of blood T cell repertoires in COVID-19. Assay used: immunoSEQ multiplex PCR; TCRdb lists only in-frame clones, some missing. The repertoire holds about 29,000 clones, with around 92% as singletons. Specimen: peripheral blood. These receptors were taken from a human donor in a cohort sampled during active COVID-19.

The chain has TRBV4-2 and TRBJ2-7, with 8 bases fitting TRBD1. Germline V gene sequence: CDR1 LGHNA, CDR2 YNFKEQ. V lost 0 bases to trimming and J lost 1 base; unmatched junction nucleotides: 5. The CDR3 spans 16 residues. DNA of the CDR3: TGTGCCAGCAGCCAAGAGTACCGGACAGGGTCCTACGAGCAGTACTTC. Translation: CASSQEYRTGSYEQYF.

The count of this clone is one. This rearrangement joins TRBV10-1 to TRBJ2-4; TRBD2 aligns across 8 bases. Germline-derived CDR1 and CDR2 are WNHNN and SYGVQD (reference sequence). CDR3 size: 13 residues. The V and J ends lost 8 bases and 5 bases, in that order; junction bases with no gene match: 5. CDR3 nucleotide sequence: TGCGCCAGCCGCGGGGGGTTGGAAAACATTCAGTACTTC. Its translation: CASRGGLENIQYF.

CDR3 region: CASSQAWNTEAFF. The CDR3 DNA follows: TGTGCCAGCAGCCAGGCATGGAACACTGAAGCTTTCTTT. This chain connects TRBV9 to TRBJ1-1; no reliable D call. CDR1 and CDR2 from the germline V gene are SGDLS and YYNGEE. The CDR3 contains 13 residues. V dropped 4 bases and J dropped 1 base, with 8 bases sitting between them.

V usage is TRBV28 and J usage is TRBJ1-1, with 8 positions matching TRBD1. The germline gives CDR1 MDHEN, CDR2 SYDVKM. This CDR3 has 14 amino acids. Losses at the gene ends were 5 bases for V and 4 bases for J; bases not matched to a gene: 6. The CDR3 loop is CASSPRDRLTEAFF. CDR3 in DNA: TGTGCCAGCAGTCCCCGGGACAGGCTCACTGAAGCTTTCTTT.

V gene TRBV6-5 combines with J gene TRBJ1-5, with 8 bases fitting TRBD1. The CDR3 runs 14 residues. CDR1 is MNHEY and CDR2 is SVGAGI in the germline V gene. With V trimmed by 6 bases and J by 2 bases, 3 bases remained unmatched. Written as DNA, the CDR3 is TGTGCCAGCAGGGACAGGGTCGGCAATCAGCCCCAGCATTTT. Residues: CASRDRVGNQPQHF.

V is TRBV27 and J is TRBJ2-3; TRBD2 agrees at 11 bases. The CDR3 length is 17 residues. V lost 5 bases and J lost 4; bases outside the gene matches: 11. In germline, CDR1 is MNHEY, CDR2 SMNVEV (reference sequence). The CDR3 DNA sequence: TGTGCCAGCAGTCCGAAGCATAGCGGGGGGGCCGCAGATACGCAGTATTTT. Encoded protein: CASSPKHSGGAADTQYF.

This clone was detected only once. The CDR3 here is CASGPAPGASQETQYF. DNA of the CDR3: TGTGCTAGTGGTCCTGCTCCTGGAGCGAGCCAAGAGACCCAGTACTTC. The chain carries TRBV12-5 and TRBJ2-5; D ambiguous. Germline values: CDR1 LGHNT, CDR2 FRNRAP. V lost 5 bases, J lost 1 base, and 17 bases lay in between. The CDR3 consists of 16 residues.

The rearrangement uses TRBV6-5 and TRBJ1-1, with unresolved D. The CDR3 runs 10 residues. V shed 8 bases and J shed 3 bases, with 4 bases lying between them. Germline values: CDR1 MNHEY, CDR2 SVGAGI. The CDR3 spells CASSDTEAFF. DNA for the CDR3: TGTGCCAGCTCCGACACTGAAGCTTTCTTT.

The chain combines TRBV11-2 with TRBJ1-1; D is perhaps TRBD1 (6 bases). CDR3 length: 15 amino acids. Germline CDR1 is SGHAT and CDR2 is FQNNGV. V lost 1 base to trimming and J lost 2 bases, with 11 bases between them. The CDR3 region is CASSLGGGANTEAFF. CDR3 in DNA: TGTGCCAGCAGCTTAGGCGGGGGGGCAAACACTGAAGCTTTCTTT.